This T cell receptor beta chain was sequenced during a study of blood T cell repertoires in COVID-19. For the study at large: Italy, Spain and the United States were the sources of the convalescent and acute COVID-19 samples. Sample material is recorded as cDNA or gDNA derived from T cells, B-cell-depleted T cells, or PBMCs.

V lost 0 bases and J lost 6, with 15 bases in between. This CDR3 is 15 amino acids long. Germline values: CDR1 GTSNPN, CDR2 SVGIG (reference sequence). Only in-frame clones appear in the TCRdb table, and some are missing; sequencing was by immunoSEQ multiplex PCR. The sample includes about 19,000 clones, around 90% of them seen just once. This chain connects TRBV30 to TRBJ1-5, with D unclear. The sequence came from a human donor in a cohort sampled during active COVID-19. Sequencing was carried out using peripheral blood. CDR3 amino acids: CAWSVAHVGGQPQHF. In DNA form, the CDR3 reads TGTGCCTGGAGTGTAGCGCACGTTGGAGGTCAGCCCCAGCATTTT. The entire variable domain, with the rest obtained from reference TRBV30 and TRBJ1-5, is as follows: SQTIHQWPATLVQPVGSPLSLECTVEGTSNPNLYWYRQAAGRGLQLLFYSVGIGQISSEVPQNLSASRPQDRQFILSSKKLLLSDSGFYLCAWSVAHVGGQPQHFGDGTRLSIL.